This record covers a single T cell receptor beta chain. Time point meaning: pre-sensitization, week 0. Described treatment: therapeutic diphenylcyclopropenone sensitization with weekly scalp DPC. Whole blood that had not been fractionated was the source of extracted total RNA. This record belongs to a study of human T cells and chemical hapten exposure. Turning to the study itself: The use of 2% DPC on roughly 2 cm by roughly 2 cm of upper inner arm skin constituted sensitization.

Unique molecular identifiers were affixed to discrete cDNA molecules within the library. TCRdb redid the calling of the RACE reads with MiXCR, one entry per CDR3 protein. The data contain around 350,000 distinct CDR3 sequences, roughly 6% of them seen just once; the ten biggest clones take up around 8.8%. Sequenced material: whole blood, taken in connection with sensitization to the hapten diphenylcyclopropenone (DPC). This clonotype was obtained from a woman younger than 30 with alopecia areata. Some clones in this sample may be carry-over from other donors' samples.

DNA for the CDR3: TGTGCCAGCAGCAAAAGACAGGGACACCAAGAGACCCAGTACTTC. Amino acid sequence: CASSKRQGHQETQYF. The chain is built from TRBV11-3 and TRBJ2-5, with 7 bases matching TRBD1. The CDR3 loop spans 15 amino acids. V dropped 5 bases and J dropped 0; count of bases not matched to a gene: 6. In germline, CDR1 is SGHNT, CDR2 YENEEA.